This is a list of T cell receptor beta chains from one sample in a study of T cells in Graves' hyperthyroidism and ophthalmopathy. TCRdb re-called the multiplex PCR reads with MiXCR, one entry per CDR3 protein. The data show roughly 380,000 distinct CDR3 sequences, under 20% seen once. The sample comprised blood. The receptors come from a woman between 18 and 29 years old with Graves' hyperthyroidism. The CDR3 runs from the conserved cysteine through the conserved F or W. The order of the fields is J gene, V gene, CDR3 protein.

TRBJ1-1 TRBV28 CASSLIGTGFTEAFF
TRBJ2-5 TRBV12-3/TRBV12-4 CASSLGPAGPQETQYF
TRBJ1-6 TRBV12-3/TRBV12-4 CASSESSYNSPLHF
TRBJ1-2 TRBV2 CASKRGVDYGYTF
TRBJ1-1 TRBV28 CASSFGATNTEAFF
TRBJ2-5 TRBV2 CASSEARFSRGVAETQYF
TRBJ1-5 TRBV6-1 CASRRTDYSYQPQHF
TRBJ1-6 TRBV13 CASSHGDTSSSYNSPLHF
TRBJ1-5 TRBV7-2 CASSLATGRPQHF
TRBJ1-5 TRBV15 CATSRAGGGQPQHF
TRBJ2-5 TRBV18 CASSPPEKGTQYF
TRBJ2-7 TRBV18 CASSPRIGRSNEQYF
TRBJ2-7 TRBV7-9 CASSFGVMGEQYF
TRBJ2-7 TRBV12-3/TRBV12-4 CASSPPRPTSEQYF
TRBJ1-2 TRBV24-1 CATSDPTFYGYTF
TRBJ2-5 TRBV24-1 CATSDRKFQETQYF
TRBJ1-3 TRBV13 CASSLATDSGNTIYF
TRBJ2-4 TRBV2 CASGRLAKNIQYF
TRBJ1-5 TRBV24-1 CATSDAGQGYQPQHF
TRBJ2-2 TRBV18 CASSLPGQTTGELFF
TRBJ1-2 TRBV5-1 CASSLDRGYGHTF
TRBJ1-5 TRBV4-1 CASSHPGAQPQHF
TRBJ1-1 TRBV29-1 CSVVKTRLTEAFF
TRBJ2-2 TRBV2 CASSWSGNTGELFF
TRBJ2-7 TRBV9 CASSVEAGGLPYEQYF
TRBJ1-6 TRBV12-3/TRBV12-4 CASSLGGPSPLHF
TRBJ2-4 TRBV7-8 CASSLGASGGARAKNIKYF
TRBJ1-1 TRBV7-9 CASSLDGASGAFF
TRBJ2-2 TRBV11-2 CASSLVGFWGSPGELFF
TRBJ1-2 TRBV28 CATTLTPGQSYGYTF
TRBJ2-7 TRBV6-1 CASSESDNYEQYF
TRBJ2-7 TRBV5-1 CASSRRGAGGKSYEQYF
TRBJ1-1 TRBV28 CASSGTVTTEAFF
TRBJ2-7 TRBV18 CASSQSKSYEQYF
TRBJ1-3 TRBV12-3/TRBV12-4 CASSFIQGKNTIYF
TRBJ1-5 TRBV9 CASSVGGQSNQPQHF